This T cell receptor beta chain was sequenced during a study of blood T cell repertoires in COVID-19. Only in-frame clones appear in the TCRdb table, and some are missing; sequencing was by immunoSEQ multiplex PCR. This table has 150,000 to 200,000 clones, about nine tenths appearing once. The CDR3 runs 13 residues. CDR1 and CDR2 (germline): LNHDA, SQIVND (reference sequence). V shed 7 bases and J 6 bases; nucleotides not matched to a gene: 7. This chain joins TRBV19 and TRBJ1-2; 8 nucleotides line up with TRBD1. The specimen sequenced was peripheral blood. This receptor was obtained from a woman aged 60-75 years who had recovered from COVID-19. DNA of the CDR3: TGTGCCAGTACCCCCCCGGACAGGGATGGCTACACCTTC. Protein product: CASTPPDRDGYTF.